The present entry profiles one TCR beta chain with its context. Sample-barcoded 5' priming and a J-beta primer mix drove a second PCR of about 7 to 12 cycles. TCRdb redid the calling of the 5' RACE reads with MiXCR, one entry per CDR3 protein. The sample lists about 1.1 million distinct CDR3 sequences, roughly two fifths occurring once. This sample was taken from a study of blood T cells in healthy people across ages. The CDR3 is made up of 15 amino acids. Losses at the gene ends were 0 bases for V and 4 bases for J; bases not matched to a gene: 3. Germline V gene data show CDR1 as SGHRS and CDR2 as YFSETQ.

Input material: blood. The chain couples TRBV5-1 to TRBJ2-1; 8 bases match TRBD1. The TCR sequence derives from a man younger than 30 in good health. The DNA of the CDR3 is TGCGCCAGCAGCTTGGCCCAGGGGGCATACAATGAGCAGTTCTTC. The encoded protein is CASSLAQGAYNEQFF.